The 10 T cell receptor beta chains reported below all come from one sample, sequenced in a study of radiation and T cells in renal cell carcinoma. The time point: blood 2 weeks post-SBRT. Indicated treatment: 15 Gy SBRT to primary tumor, nephrectomy 4 weeks later. Sequencing used immunoSEQ multiplex PCR; TCRdb keeps in-frame clones, though not all of them. Counted here are roughly 140,000 clones, roughly 86% occurring once; the ten biggest clones make up 10% to 15%. Source: blood, taken from a patient whose treatment included radiotherapy and nephrectomy. These receptors came from a woman aged 45-60 years with renal cell carcinoma.

The chain links TRBV5-8 to TRBJ2-7, with D perhaps matching TRBD2 (6 bases). V lost 0 bases and J 2 bases, leaving 15 bases between the germline ends. Germline V lookup: CDR1 SGHTS, CDR2 YDEGEE. CDR3 size: 16 residues. The CDR3 spells CASSLEAGRLTYEQYF. The DNA for the CDR3 is TGTGCCAGCAGCTTGGAGGCGGGACGGTTAACCTACGAGCAGTACTTC.

The rearrangement links TRBV5-1 to TRBJ2-5; D remains ambiguous. The germline gives CDR1 SGHRS, CDR2 YFSETQ. Trimming pared 2 bases from V and 4 bases from J, leaving 9 bases between. The CDR3 is 13 amino acids. The CDR3 DNA sequence: TGCGCCAGCAGCTTCCGGTCCAGAGAGACCCAGTACTTC. This encodes CASSFRSRETQYF.

The V gene is TRBV5-1, the J gene TRBJ2-1; D ambiguous. The CDR3 runs 13 residues. The germline V and J ends were trimmed by 3 bases and 10 bases, with 14 bases remaining between them. CDR1 and CDR2 from the germline V gene are SGHRS and YFSETQ. The CDR3 spells CASSYDGPNEQFF. The CDR3 DNA reads as TGCGCCAGCAGCTACGACGGACCCAACGAGCAGTTCTTC.

CDR3 sequence: CASSPDRWNTEAFF. CDR3 sequence (DNA): TGTGCCAGTAGCCCGGACAGATGGAACACTGAAGCTTTCTTT. V is TRBV19 and J is TRBJ1-1, with D possibly being TRBD1 (6 bases). Germline CDR1 reads LNHDA; CDR2 reads SQIVND (reference sequence). V lost 6 bases and J 1 base, leaving 12 bases between the germline ends. The CDR3 covers 14 residues.

This chain connects TRBV7-8 to TRBJ2-3, with D unresolved. The germline V gene has CDR1 SGHVS and CDR2 FQNEAQ. The V and J ends lost 1 base and 2 bases respectively, with 10 bases between them. CDR3 length equals 15 residues. DNA of the CDR3: TGTGCCAGCAGCTTAGGGGCGCGACCCACAGATACGCAGTATTTT. Residues: CASSLGARPTDTQYF.

The chain uses TRBV9 and TRBJ2-5; TRBD2 matches 7 bases. This CDR3 contains 19 residues. Germline values: CDR1 SGDLS, CDR2 YYNGEE. V dropped 0 bases and J dropped 4; count of bases not matched to a gene: 18. The CDR3 DNA is TGTGCCAGCAGCGTAGCTAGCGGCATCGTGGGGAGCGGTCGAGAGACCCAGTACTTC. This gives the protein CASSVASGIVGSGRETQYF.

This clone was counted between two and nine times. The genes are TRBV16 and TRBJ1-1, with D uncertain. Between the trimmed V and J ends, which lost 0 bases and 11 bases, there was a span of 13 bases. Germline CDR1 reads KGHSY; CDR2 reads FQNENV. The CDR3 has 13 residues. In DNA, the CDR3 is TGTGCCAGCAGCCAATCAGGAATCGTTCGGGCTTTCTTT. Translating it yields CASSQSGIVRAFF.

J is TRBJ1-2 and V is TRBV2, with D perhaps TRBD1 (6 bases). The length of the CDR3 is 12 residues. Germline V lookup: CDR1 SNHLY, CDR2 FYNNEI. Trimming took off 5 bases at V and 7 bases at J, with 11 bases between the two ends. CDR3 coding DNA: TGTGCCAGCAGTTTAGGGGGGTTTGGCTACACCTTC. Its protein product is CASSLGGFGYTF.

The J gene is TRBJ1-2, the V gene TRBV30; 8 nucleotides line up with TRBD1. J gave up 7 bases and V 0 bases, and 4 bases lay outside the gene matches. The CDR3 sequence is 13 residues long. The germline V gene encodes CDR1 GTSNPN and CDR2 SVGIG (reference sequence). The CDR3 DNA follows: TGTGCCTGGAGTGTTACAGGGGGAGGTGGCTACACCTTC. Protein product: CAWSVTGGGGYTF.

The chain couples TRBV5-5 to TRBJ1-5; no reliable D call. The CDR3 runs 12 residues. Trimming left V 1 base short and J 12 bases short, with 11 bases between. Germline V gene lookup returns CDR1 SGHKS and CDR2 YYEKEE (reference sequence). The CDR3 coding sequence is TGTGCCAGCAGCTTGAATGGTATAGTCCAGCATTTT. Its protein product is CASSLNGIVQHF.